This passage covers 23 T cell receptor beta chains from one sample sequenced in a study of shared clonotypes between healthy human individuals. Sequenced by immunoSEQ multiplex PCR; TCRdb stores in-frame clones only, minus some. The sample holds around 620,000 clones; about 95% are singletons and the top ten take 0.095% to 0.14%. In the naive CD8 group, cells lacked CD45RO and were positively selected for CCR7, so terminally differentiated effector memory CD45RA+ cells were left out. Sequencing used naive CD8+ T cells sorted from blood. The source is a woman younger than 45 in good health.

The genes are TRBV4-1 and TRBJ2-3, with TRBD2 matching over 7 bases. The CDR3 contains 16 residues. V lost 4 bases to trimming and J lost 7 bases; unmatched junction nucleotides: 14. Germline lookup yields CDR1 MGHRA and CDR2 YSYEKL. CDR3 bases: TGCGCCAGCAGCCCCCACGGAAATAGCGGGTTCAATACGCAGTATTTT. It codes for CASSPHGNSGFNTQYF.

The chain is built from TRBV28 and TRBJ2-3, with D hard to call. Germline CDR1 is MDHEN and CDR2 is SYDVKM. Trimming removed 1 base from V and 5 bases from J, with 7 bases in between. The CDR3 sequence is 13 residues long. CDR3 protein: CASSLLQKDTQYF. DNA for the CDR3: TGTGCCAGCAGTTTATTACAGAAAGATACGCAGTATTTT.

The chain recombines TRBV19 with TRBJ1-5, with D possibly being TRBD1 (6 bases). From germline, CDR1 is LNHDA and CDR2 SQIVND (reference sequence). This CDR3 region has 16 residues. Trimming removed 6 bases from V and 4 bases from J, with 19 bases in between. In nucleotides, the CDR3 is TGTGCCAGTAGGAAAACCAGGGGACAAAATAATCAGCCCCAGCATTTT. This sequence encodes CASRKTRGQNNQPQHF. The variable domain in full, completed from reference TRBV19 and TRBJ1-5, reads DGGITQSPKYLFRKEGQNVTLSCEQNLNHDAMYWYRQDPGQGLRLIYYSQIVNDFQKGDIAEGYSVSREKKESFPLTVTSAQKNPTAFYLCASRKTRGQNNQPQHFGDGTRLSIL.

This chain links TRBV7-8 with TRBJ1-1; D is undetermined. In germline, CDR1 is SGHVS, CDR2 FQNEAQ. The V end was cut by 1 base, the J end by 0 bases, with 12 bases between. The CDR3 covers 16 residues. The CDR3 region is CASSLDFLVMNTEAFF. The CDR3 DNA reads as TGTGCCAGCAGCTTAGATTTCTTGGTCATGAACACTGAAGCTTTCTTT.

This clone appeared a few times. The V and J genes are TRBV11-2 and TRBJ2-7; D may match TRBD1 or TRBD2 (5 bases each). The CDR3 runs to 13 residues. Germline CDR1 is SGHAT and CDR2 is FQNNGV. The ends were cut back, 5 bases at V and 5 bases at J, with 13 bases in the middle. CDR3 protein: CASSLDGTDEQYF. For the CDR3, the DNA is TGTGCCAGCAGCCTGGACGGGACGGACGAGCAGTACTTC.

V gene TRBV5-1 combines with J gene TRBJ2-7; unclear D gene. The CDR3 length is 13 residues. Germline lookup yields CDR1 SGHRS and CDR2 YFSETQ. The germline V and J ends were trimmed by 4 bases and 3 bases, with 11 bases remaining between them. CDR3 bases: TGCGCCAGCAGCCCCCCGGACCACTACGAGCAGTACTTC. Its translation is CASSPPDHYEQYF.

V gene TRBV5-4 combines with J gene TRBJ2-5, with 14 bases identical to TRBD2. Germline CDR1 reads SGHNT; CDR2 reads YYREEE (reference sequence). The CDR3 sequence is 16 residues long. The V gene end was trimmed by 4 bases and the J gene end by 4 bases; junction bases not matched to a gene: 6. In nucleotides, the CDR3 is TGTGCCAGCAGCCAGAGACTAGCGGGAGGGTTAGAGACCCAGTACTTC. As protein: CASSQRLAGGLETQYF. Full variable domain (remainder filled in from reference TRBV5-4 and TRBJ2-5): ETGVTQSPTHLIKTRGQQVTLRCSSQSGHNTVSWYQQALGQGPQFIFQYYREEENGRGNFPPRFSGLQFPNYSSELNVNALELDDSALYLCASSQRLAGGLETQYFGPGTRLLVL.

The chain recombines TRBV27 with TRBJ2-7; no clear D gene. The CDR3 contains 14 residues. Trimming stripped 3 bases from V and 3 bases from J, with 12 bases between. The germline CDR1 and CDR2 sequences are MNHEY and SMNVEV (reference sequence). The CDR3 nucleotides are TGTGCCAGCAGTTTTGTAGGCTCGGTCTACGAGCAGTACTTC. Protein: CASSFVGSVYEQYF.

The chain carries TRBV15 and TRBJ1-1; D remains unclear. This CDR3 comprises 14 residues. CDR1 and CDR2 (germline): LNHNV, YYDKDF (reference sequence). V gave up 3 bases and J gave up 0 bases, with 8 bases separating them. The CDR3 bases are TGTGCCACCAGCAGGCCGGCCTTGAACACTGAAGCTTTCTTT. Its translation: CATSRPALNTEAFF.

V usage is TRBV27 and J usage is TRBJ2-7; TRBD1 aligns across 7 bases. This CDR3 contains 14 residues. Unmatched junction bases numbered 5, after V lost 2 bases and J lost 4 bases. Germline V lookup: CDR1 MNHEY, CDR2 SMNVEV (reference sequence). In DNA form, the CDR3 reads TGTGCCAGCAGTTTACGAGGGGGCATGTACGAGCAGTACTTC. Translating it yields CASSLRGGMYEQYF.

V gene TRBV5-6 combines with J gene TRBJ1-1; D is unclear. V was pared by 2 bases and J by 0 bases, with 5 bases between. CDR1 SGHDT and CDR2 YYEEEE come from the germline V gene. The CDR3 is 13 residues long. The CDR3 here is CASSFEMNTEAFF. The CDR3 coding sequence is TGTGCCAGCAGCTTCGAGATGAACACTGAAGCTTTCTTT.

V gene TRBV27 combines with J gene TRBJ2-7, with D perhaps matching TRBD2 (6 bases). Germline CDR1 is MNHEY and CDR2 is SMNVEV (reference sequence). This CDR3 contains 14 residues. V was shortened by 4 bases and J by 6 bases, with 16 bases between the two germline ends. The CDR3 protein is CASSYSGAPGEQYF. The CDR3 nucleotides read TGTGCCAGCAGTTATTCGGGAGCTCCCGGCGAGCAGTACTTC.

This sequence joins TRBV27 and TRBJ2-1; TRBD2 agrees at 8 bases. The CDR3 loop spans 15 amino acids. Germline values: CDR1 MNHEY, CDR2 SMNVEV (reference sequence). V gave up 4 bases and J gave up 6 bases; unmatched junction bases: 8. The CDR3 coding sequence is TGTGCCAGCAGTTATAGCGGGATCAGTGGCAATGAGCAGTTCTTC. Protein: CASSYSGISGNEQFF.

The chain recombines TRBV6-1 with TRBJ2-3, with unresolved D. V was cut by 1 base and J by 0 bases, with 8 bases left in between. This CDR3 has 15 residues. Per the germline V gene, CDR1 is MNHNS and CDR2 is SASEGT. The CDR3 DNA follows: TGTGCCAGCAGTGAAGACAGCTCTAGCACAGATACGCAGTATTTT. This encodes CASSEDSSSTDTQYF.

The V gene is TRBV2, the J gene TRBJ2-1, with 8 bases matching TRBD1. The CDR3 runs to 16 residues. Germline loops: CDR1 SNHLY, CDR2 FYNNEI. With 6 bases clipped from V and 10 bases from J, the junction kept 17 bases outside the gene matches. The CDR3 here is CASSAQPGQASWEQFF. CDR3 DNA sequence: TGTGCCAGCAGCGCTCAACCGGGACAGGCGTCTTGGGAGCAGTTCTTC. The whole variable domain, filled in from reference TRBV2 and TRBJ2-1, reads EPEVTQTPSHQVTQMGQEVILRCVPISNHLYFYWYRQILGQKVEFLVSFYNNEISEKSEIFDDQFSVERPDGSNFTLKIRSTKLEDSAMYFCASSAQPGQASWEQFFGPGTRLTVL.

This clone was seen only once. The J gene is TRBJ1-2, the V gene TRBV29-1, with 10 bases matching TRBD1. This CDR3 region has 13 residues. The V and J ends lost 6 bases and 5 bases, in that order; junction bases with no gene match: 6. CDR1 is SQVTM, CDR2 ANQGSEA, per germline. CDR3 amino acids: CSVLGDRGYGYTF. The CDR3 nucleotides are TGCAGCGTCCTTGGGGACAGGGGTTATGGCTACACCTTC.

The chain joins TRBV9 to TRBJ2-2, with TRBD1 matching 9 bases. CDR1 and CDR2 (germline): SGDLS, YYNGEE. The CDR3 consists of 15 residues. V shed 4 bases, J shed 1 base, and the junction held 2 bases outside the gene matches. The DNA for the CDR3 is TGTGCCAGCAGCTGGGGACAGGGGAACACCGGGGAGCTGTTTTTT. Encoded protein: CASSWGQGNTGELFF.

The chain links TRBV5-6 to TRBJ2-1; 7 nucleotides agree with TRBD2. CDR3 length: 14 residues. Germline loops: CDR1 SGHDT, CDR2 YYEEEE. Trimming removed 7 bases from V and 4 bases from J; junction bases left unmatched: 8. Written as DNA, the CDR3 is TGTGCCAGCGACGGGGAGGGGTCATACAATGAGCAGTTCTTC. Its translation is CASDGEGSYNEQFF.

The chain joins TRBV5-1 to TRBJ2-7, with TRBD1 matching 8 bases. In germline, CDR1 is SGHRS, CDR2 YFSETQ. This CDR3 comprises 14 residues. V shed 4 bases and J 2 bases; nucleotides not matched to a gene: 5. DNA of the CDR3: TGCGCCAGCAGCCTACAGGGGGTTACCTACGAGCAGTACTTC. It translates to CASSLQGVTYEQYF.

A note on this clone: The sample contains more than one DNA sequence encoding this CDR3. This sequence joins TRBV5-4 and TRBJ2-5; D unresolved. The CDR3 loop spans 13 amino acids. The V and J ends lost 3 bases and 1 base respectively, with 7 bases between them. Looked up from germline, CDR1 is SGHNT and CDR2 is YYREEE (reference sequence). CDR3 in amino acids: CASSSESQETQYF. The CDR3 nucleotides are TGTGCCAGCAGCTCAGAAAGCCAAGAGACCCAGTACTTC.

The rearrangement joins TRBV2 to TRBJ2-5, with D tentatively TRBD2 (6 bases). The closer fit of TRBJ2-7 to the DNA end suggests the J call may be wrong. This CDR3 spans 15 amino acids. The germline CDR1 and CDR2 sequences are SNHLY and FYNNEI. CDR3 protein: CASSEEAPEGYEQYF. The CDR3 DNA reads TGTGCCAGCAGTGAAGAGGCCCCGGAGGGGTACGAGCAGTACTTC.

The CDR3 sequence is CASSLAGRGRKSTEAFF. In nucleotides, the CDR3 is TGCGCCAGCAGCTTGGCCGGCAGGGGGCGAAAAAGCACTGAAGCTTTCTTT. The chain employs TRBV5-1 and TRBJ1-1, with TRBD1 matching over 8 bases. The CDR3 contains 17 residues. The trim removed 0 bases at V and 4 bases at J, leaving 11 bases unmatched. Germline-derived CDR1 and CDR2 are SGHRS and YFSETQ.

The chain employs TRBV5-4 and TRBJ2-5; perhaps TRBD2 as D (7 bases). The assigned J gene may be wrong: the sequence end matches TRBJ2-7 better. The CDR3 contains 13 residues. Germline CDR1 reads SGHNT; CDR2 reads YYREEE (reference sequence). CDR3 amino acids: CASSGGAYYEQYF. In DNA, the CDR3 is TGTGCCAGCAGTGGGGGGGCGTACTACGAGCAGTACTTC.